The T cell receptor beta chain described here comes from a study of response to subunit inactivated influenza vaccine. This clonotype was seen only a few times. TCRdb analysed the RT-PCR reads with MiXCR anew, one entry per CDR3 protein. The data show about 170,000 distinct CDR3 sequences, roughly 10% seen once. Germline values: CDR1 LGHNA, CDR2 YSLEER. The CDR3 spans 15 residues. Trimming shortened V by 0 bases and J by 6 bases, and 13 bases separated the two germline ends. The chain couples TRBV4-3 to TRBJ2-3; no firm D call. Sequencing was performed on CD8+ T cells sorted from PBMCs, taken less than 30 months after vaccination. The origin of this receptor is a man aged 45-69 years who received an inactivated influenza vaccine. The CDR3 DNA is TGCGCCAGCAGCCAAGAGTTGAATTTGCCCGATACGCAGTATTTT. It is translated as CASSQELNLPDTQYF.